This TCR beta chain was identified during a study of T cells after yellow fever vaccination. Whole-study results and caveats: Abundant clonotypes from the bulk population could get into FACS-sorted repertoires as contaminants.

It was through 5'RACE template switching that TCR cDNA was made, with a universal primer site and UMIs added. MiXCR, applied by TCRdb to the 5' RACE reads, yields one record per CDR3 protein. This table holds about 550,000 distinct CDR3 sequences, 15% to 20% found once. Germline CDR1 is SGHRS and CDR2 is YFSETQ. The V end lost 0 bases, the J end lost 7 bases, and 17 bases lay between the germline ends. There are 15 residues in the CDR3. In the case of this clonotype: Antigen unknown.

V gene TRBV5-1 combines with J gene TRBJ2-7, with a possible D match to TRBD2 (7 bases). Sequences were derived from PBMCs, sampled 15 days after the yellow fever booster vaccination. The TCR originated in a man aged 30-40 years who received the YFV17D yellow fever vaccine. CDR3 sequence reads: CASSLVAGAPMEQYF. CDR3 sequence (DNA): TGCGCCAGCAGCTTGGTCGCGGGGGCGCCTATGGAGCAGTACTTC.